This is a list of T cell receptor beta chains from one sample in a study of cytomegalovirus exposure and HLA in healthy donors. Produced via immunoSEQ multiplex PCR; TCRdb's table is partial and in-frame only. The sample holds 210,000 or so clones, around 78% seen once. Sample: PBMCs. The receptors originated from a boy between 5 and 17 years old in good health and CMV-seronegative. Both conserved end residues are part of each CDR3. D genes are given only for firm matches. The listing skips clone size in some rows; elsewhere it reads once, few, many or a size class.

>-|TRBD1|TRBJ2-3|15|TRBV25-1
TGTGCCAGCAGTCTCTGGACAGGGTCTGCAGATACGCAGTATTTT
CASSLWTGSADTQYF
>-|-|TRBJ1-4|17|TRBV7-9
TGTGCCAGCAGCGCTCGCTGGAGGGGAGCAACTAATGAAAAACTGTTTTTT
CASSARWRGATNEKLFF
>-|TRBD1|TRBJ2-2|22|TRBV7-8
TGTGCCAGCAGCCCCCCCCGGTTTATCCGGACCCCCGGAAGGGGGCATAACGGGGAGCTGTTTTTT
CASSPPRFIRTPGRGHNGELFF
>-|-|TRBJ1-1|15|TRBV11-3
TGTGCCAGCAGCCCTACAGGGACGGTGAAGACTGAAGCTTTCTTT
CASSPTGTVKTEAFF
>-|-|TRBJ1-2|13|TRBV30
TGTGCCTGGACTGCGATGGGAGGGGGGGGCTACACCTTC
CAWTAMGGGGYTF
>-|-|TRBJ2-7|15|TRBV11-2
TGTGCCAGCAGCTTAGATAAGGGACTTGCCTACGAGCAGTACTTC
CASSLDKGLAYEQYF
>-|-|TRBJ1-2|12|TRBV7-9
TGTGCCAGCAGCTTCGGACAGCGTGACTACACCTTC
CASSFGQRDYTF
>-|-|TRBJ2-1|12|TRBV11-3
TGTGCCAGCAGCTTAGATCTTAGCCAGCAGTTCTTC
CASSLDLSQQFF
>-|TRBD1|TRBJ2-7|13|TRBV7-9
TGTGCCAGCAGCCAGCAGGGGGCTGGGGAGCAGTACTTC
CASSQQGAGEQYF
>-|TRBD1|TRBJ1-1|15|TRBV5-1
TGCGCCAGCAGCTTGGTCACAGGGGATGGGACTGAAGCTTTCTTT
CASSLVTGDGTEAFF
>-|TRBD1|TRBJ2-7|14|TRBV2
TGTGCCAGCAGCCGACAGGGGGAAGCCTACGAGCAGTACTTC
CASSRQGEAYEQYF
>-|TRBD1|TRBJ2-1|15|TRBV19
TGTGCCAGTAGTTCTCCGGGACAGGGCTACAATGAGCAGTTCTTC
CASSSPGQGYNEQFF
>-|TRBD1|TRBJ2-5|15|TRBV5-1
TGCGCCAGCAGCTTAAGACAGGGCACTCAAGAGACCCAGTACTTC
CASSLRQGTQETQYF
>-|TRBD1|TRBJ1-4|13|TRBV2
TGTGCCAGCAGGGGGGACAGGGCGGAAAAACTGTTTTTT
CASRGDRAEKLFF
>-|TRBD2|TRBJ2-3|14|TRBV2
TGTGCCAGCAGTGATGGGGGGGTCACAGATACGCAGTATTTT
CASSDGGVTDTQYF
>-|-|TRBJ1-1|15|TRBV6-6
TGTGCCAGCAGTTACGCCGCAGCCGGGGGCACTGAAGCTTTCTTT
CASSYAAAGGTEAFF
>-|-|TRBJ1-3|13|TRBV29-1
TGCAGCGTTGCTGCAGGTGCTGGAAACACCATATATTTT
CSVAAGAGNTIYF
>-|-|TRBJ1-6|14|TRBV6-5
TGTGCCACTACAAGGAGCAGCTATAATTCACCCCTCCACTTT
CATTRSSYNSPLHF
>-|TRBD1|TRBJ2-1|13|TRBV29-1
TGCAGCGTACTGGGACAGGTAATGAATGAGCAGTTCTTC
CSVLGQVMNEQFF
>few|TRBD1|TRBJ1-2|14|TRBV27
TGTGCCAGCAGTTTAAACAGGGGCGCTTATGGCTACACCTTC
CASSLNRGAYGYTF
>-|TRBD1|TRBJ1-5|15|TRBV30
TGTGCCTGGAGTAACGGCGACAGGGCCGATCAGCCCCAGCATTTT
CAWSNGDRADQPQHF
>-|TRBD1|TRBJ2-7|15|TRBV19
TGTGCCAGTAGTACAAGAACAGGGGGATCCTACGAGCAGTACTTC
CASSTRTGGSYEQYF
>few|TRBD2|TRBJ2-2|17|TRBV9
TGTGCCAGCAGCGGTAAAGGACTAGCGGCGAACACCGGGGAGCTGTTTTTT
CASSGKGLAANTGELFF
>-|-|TRBJ1-1|14|TRBV5-4
TGTGCCAGCAGCTTGGGGGCGGACTACACTGAAGCTTTCTTT
CASSLGADYTEAFF
>-|TRBD1|TRBJ1-4|16|TRBV6-5
TGTGCCAGCAGTTCCGAAGACAGGGGGTTGGGAGAAAAACTGTTTTTT
CASSSEDRGLGEKLFF
>once|-|TRBJ1-1|13|TRBV11-2
TGTGCCAGCAGCCAACTTACAGACACTGAAGCTTTCTTT
CASSQLTDTEAFF
>once|TRBD1|TRBJ1-2|12|TRBV19
TGTGCCAGTAGCCGGACAGGATATGGCTACACCTTC
CASSRTGYGYTF
>-|TRBD1|TRBJ1-4|18|TRBV27
TGTGCCAGCAGTCAGACAGGGGGCGTGGTTGTGGGGAGGGAAAAACTGTTTTTT
CASSQTGGVVVGREKLFF
>-|TRBD2|TRBJ2-2|13|TRBV9
TGTGCCAGCAGTGTTAGCGGGAGAGGGGAGCTGTTTTTT
CASSVSGRGELFF
>few|-|TRBJ2-3|13|TRBV5-6
TGTGCCAGCAGGCACACAGGCACAGATACGCAGTATTTT
CASRHTGTDTQYF
>-|-|TRBJ2-6|19|TRBV5-6
TGTGCCAGCAGCCTGGATCTCGGTCCGATGTTCTCTGGGGCCAACGTCCTGACTTTC
CASSLDLGPMFSGANVLTF
>-|-|TRBJ1-2|15|TRBV7-9
TGTGCCAGCAGCTTAGCGCAGGAGAGGGTCTATGGCTACACCTTC
CASSLAQERVYGYTF
>-|TRBD2|TRBJ2-7|15|TRBV5-5
TGTGCCAGCAGCTTAGGGGGACTAGCCCCCTACGAGCAGTACTTC
CASSLGGLAPYEQYF
>-|TRBD1|TRBJ1-5|14|TRBV5-8
TGTGCCAGCAGCCGGGACAGGGGCTATCAGCCCCAGCATTTT
CASSRDRGYQPQHF
>-|-|TRBJ1-1|11|TRBV29-1
TGCAGCGTCGGTTCGGGAACTGAAGCTTTCTTT
CSVGSGTEAFF
>-|-|TRBJ2-6|15|TRBV5-1
TGCGCCAGCAGACCCAGGGGTTCTGGGGCCAACGTCCTGACTTTC
CASRPRGSGANVLTF
>few|-|TRBJ1-2|13|TRBV5-6
TGTGCCAGCAGCTTGTTTGGAGCCTATGGCTACACCTTC
CASSLFGAYGYTF
>-|-|TRBJ2-5|16|TRBV5-1
TGCGCCAGCAGCTTGTCTACTAGGGGGGGGGCAGGTACCCAGTACTTC
CASSLSTRGGAGTQYF
>-|-|TRBJ1-5|15|TRBV7-8
TGTGCCAGCAGCTTATTCCGACAGGGCAATCAGCCCCAGCATTTT
CASSLFRQGNQPQHF
>-|TRBD1|TRBJ2-2|17|TRBV19
TGTGCCAGTAGTAGCTATACCGGGACAGAGAACACCGGGGAGCTGTTTTTT
CASSSYTGTENTGELFF
>-|-|TRBJ1-3|14|TRBV2
TGTGCCAGCAAGGCACAGTCCTCTGGAAACACCATATATTTT
CASKAQSSGNTIYF
>-|TRBD2|TRBJ2-7|15|TRBV4-2
TGTGCCAGCAGCCAAGCTACTAGCGGGACCTACGAGCAGTACTTC
CASSQATSGTYEQYF
>-|-|TRBJ1-2|13|TRBV10-3
TGTGCCATCAGTGACAGTTTAAACTATGGCTACACCTTC
CAISDSLNYGYTF
>-|-|TRBJ1-2|14|TRBV14
TGTGCCAGCAGCCCTCGATGGAGTAACTATGGCTACACCTTC
CASSPRWSNYGYTF
>few|TRBD1|TRBJ1-2|14|TRBV19
TGTGCCAGTAGTTTACAGGGGTTTAACTATGGCTACACCTTC
CASSLQGFNYGYTF
>few|-|TRBJ1-2|16|TRBV7-9
TGTGCCAGCAGCAACCCCAGGACTGGGCTTAACTATGGCTACACCTTC
CASSNPRTGLNYGYTF
>few|TRBD1|TRBJ1-5|14|TRBV10-3
TGTGCCATCAGTCCGGACAGGGAGGATCAGCCCCAGCATTTT
CAISPDREDQPQHF